The next 2 T cell receptor beta chains were all read from a single sample in a study of T cell responses to AZD1222 COVID-19 vaccine. Assay: immunoSEQ multiplex PCR; the TCRdb copy retains only in-frame clones and omits some. The sample lists 140,000 or so clones, 85% to 90% occurring once. Here the sequenced sample was peripheral blood, taken on day 0 of AZD1222 vaccination. These receptors all stem from an adult in good health.

The rearrangement links TRBV2 to TRBJ2-1; perhaps TRBD1 as D (5 bases). CDR3 length equals 13 residues. The germline V gene has CDR1 SNHLY and CDR2 FYNNEI. Deletions cut 9 bases from V and 5 bases from J, with 14 bases between. The CDR3 protein is CASGAYTNNEQFF. As DNA, the CDR3 is TGTGCCAGTGGGGCATACACTAACAATGAGCAGTTCTTC.

This clone was counted between two and nine times. The chain employs TRBV6-5 and TRBJ1-1; D ambiguous. The V end lost 0 bases, the J end lost 5 bases, and 13 bases lay between the germline ends. Germline lookup yields CDR1 MNHEY and CDR2 SVGAGI. CDR3 size: 15 residues. The CDR3 DNA is TGTGCCAGCAGTTACTCGCAGGCGGAGAGGACTGAAGCTTTCTTT. Translated, it gives CASSYSQAERTEAFF.